This T cell receptor (beta chain) was identified during a study of cytomegalovirus exposure and HLA in healthy donors. Study-wide points: Analysis performed later found under 20,000 TCR beta sequences associated with HLA alleles at 0.05 false discovery rate. A later analysis, which compared TCR beta chains of equal frequency, found the HLA-associated ones more clonally expanded. In vitro data verified a few CMV-associated chains as specific for CMV antigens.

The primer mix had 60 Vbeta and 13 Jbeta primers. Profiling relied on immunoSEQ multiplex PCR, and the TCRdb table lists in-frame clones only, not all of them. The repertoire includes around 140,000 clones, approximately 91% of them detected once, and more than 0.5% sits in the top ten. A note on this clone: Its cognate antigen is unknown.

Germline assignment: CDR1 SGDLS and CDR2 YYNGEE. The J segment lost 2 bases and the V segment lost 3 bases, leaving 3 bases of the junction unmatched. CDR3 size: 15 residues. The sample taken for sequencing was PBMCs. This TCR came from a woman between 35 and 50 years old in good health and CMV-seronegative. V is TRBV9 and J is TRBJ2-3; the match to TRBD2 covers 10 bases. The CDR3 protein is CASSESGRATDTQYF. The CDR3 coding sequence is TGTGCCAGCAGCGAAAGCGGGAGGGCCACAGATACGCAGTATTTT.